This entry lists 25 T cell receptor beta chains sequenced from one sample in a study of CD8 T cells in Susac syndrome. RNA amounts of about 0.45 to 1 ug underwent reverse transcription with random hexamers. Each CDR3 protein gets one entry after TCRdb re-called the immunoSEQ multiplex PCR reads with MiXCR. The data contain more than 110,000 distinct CDR3 sequences, approximately 95% of them singletons. Sequencing was done on a sample of CD8+ T cells from PBMCs. Source of these receptors: a human donor in good health.

The chain employs TRBV20-1 and TRBJ2-7; 7 nucleotides match TRBD2. Germline V gene sequence: CDR1 DFQATT, CDR2 SNEGSKA (reference sequence). The CDR3 loop spans 14 amino acids. The trim removed 3 bases at V and 4 bases at J, leaving 9 bases unmatched. The CDR3 reads CSARGLAEHYEQYF. The CDR3 DNA sequence: TGCAGTGCTAGGGGTCTAGCGGAGCATTACGAGCAGTACTTC.

This chain links TRBV5-1 with TRBJ2-7; no reliable D call. CDR1 is SGHRS, CDR2 YFSETQ, per germline. The CDR3 runs to 14 residues. V was shortened by 0 bases and J by 1 base, with 8 bases between the two germline ends. This chain's CDR3 is CASSLAFPSYEQYF. CDR3 bases: TGCGCCAGCAGCTTGGCCTTTCCGTCCTACGAGCAGTACTTC. The complete variable domain, with remaining parts taken from reference TRBV5-1 and TRBJ2-7, reads KAGVTQTPRYLIKTRGQQVTLSCSPISGHRSVSWYQQTPGQGLQFLFEYFSETQRNKGNFPGRFSGRQFSNSRSEMNVSTLELGDSALYLCASSLAFPSYEQYFGPGTRLTVT.

This chain uses TRBV30 with TRBJ1-1; D is unresolved. This CDR3 contains 11 residues. Germline V gives CDR1 GTSNPN, CDR2 SVGIG (reference sequence). The V end lost 4 bases, the J end lost 4 bases, and 7 bases lay between the germline ends. The CDR3 here is CAWTLGTEAFF. CDR3 nucleotides: TGTGCCTGGACCCTCGGCACTGAAGCTTTCTTT.

The V and J genes are TRBV7-9 and TRBJ2-1, with TRBD2 identical over 9 bases. With V trimmed by 5 bases and J by 8 bases, 16 bases remained unmatched. The CDR3 sequence is 17 residues long. Germline CDR1 is SEHNR and CDR2 is FQNEAQ (reference sequence). CDR3 in amino acids: CASSLQIAGVFTDEQFF. The CDR3 DNA reads TGTGCCAGCAGCCTGCAAATAGCGGGAGTCTTTACCGATGAGCAGTTCTTC.

The chain employs TRBV19 and TRBJ2-2; D remains ambiguous. The CDR3 is made up of 13 amino acids. Germline V gene lookup returns CDR1 LNHDA and CDR2 SQIVND (reference sequence). V was pared by 8 bases and J by 3 bases, with 10 bases between. In DNA, the CDR3 is TGTGCCAGTCACTTAATGGACACCGGGGAGCTGTTTTTT. Residues: CASHLMDTGELFF.

This clonotype has just one count. This chain joins TRBV27 and TRBJ2-7, with 7 bases fitting TRBD2. This CDR3 has 13 residues. Per the germline V gene, CDR1 is MNHEY and CDR2 is SMNVEV (reference sequence). V shed 11 bases, J shed 2 bases, and the junction held 9 bases outside the gene matches. CDR3 loop: CAASGGPTYEQYF. DNA of the CDR3: TGTGCCGCTAGCGGCGGCCCAACCTACGAGCAGTACTTC.

The V and J genes are TRBV9 and TRBJ2-7; D might be TRBD2 (6 bases). The CDR3 length is 14 residues. Germline V CDR1 and CDR2: SGDLS, YYNGEE. Trimming stripped 3 bases from V and 6 bases from J, with 16 bases between. The CDR3 protein is CASSGRAGLSEQYF. DNA for the CDR3: TGTGCCAGCAGCGGACGGGCGGGACTGTCCGAGCAGTACTTC.

The gene calls are TRBV4-2 and TRBJ2-7; D is undetermined. The V gene's germline CDR1 is LGHNA and CDR2 YNFKEQ. The CDR3 runs to 15 residues. Trimming took off 4 bases at V and 2 bases at J, with 15 bases between the two ends. The CDR3 DNA follows: TGTGCCAGCAGCCTTGGGCCCGGTGCGACCTACGAGCAGTACTTC. It specifies CASSLGPGATYEQYF.

This chain uses TRBV29-1 with TRBJ1-1; D gene uncertain. This CDR3 spans 14 amino acids. CDR1 SQVTM and CDR2 ANQGSEA come from the germline V gene. In DNA form, the CDR3 reads TGCAGTTCTCTGAGCCCAAGTCTGAACACTGAAGCTTTCTTT. Translating gives CSSLSPSLNTEAFF.

The chain couples TRBV7-9 to TRBJ1-2; maybe TRBD1 (5 bases). The CDR3 consists of 13 residues. Germline V CDR1 and CDR2: SEHNR, FQNEAQ (reference sequence). The V gene lost 5 bases and the J gene lost 8 bases, with 15 bases spanning the gap. Written as DNA, the CDR3 is TGTGCCAGCAGCGAGGGACTGCGGGAAGGCTACACCTTC. Residues: CASSEGLREGYTF.

The CDR3, as DNA: TGTGCCAGCAGTTTAGACCCCGACAGCGTCTATGGCTACACCTTC. Amino acids: CASSLDPDSVYGYTF. V and J are TRBV12-3 or TRBV12-4 and TRBJ1-2, with a weak D call TRBD1 (5 bases). V lost 1 base to trimming and J lost 4 bases, with 13 bases between them. CDR3 length: 15 amino acids.

V and J are TRBV3-1 and TRBJ1-2, with D unclear. Germline-derived CDR1 and CDR2 are LGHDT and YNNKEL (reference sequence). The V gene lost 4 bases and the J gene lost 6 bases, with 15 bases spanning the gap. The CDR3 runs to 14 residues. The CDR3 nucleotides are TGTGCCAGCAGCCCACCCCGCCGATTTGATGGCTACACCTTC. This sequence encodes CASSPPRRFDGYTF.

V is TRBV7-9 and J is TRBJ2-3; 7 nucleotides align to TRBD2. The germline V gene encodes CDR1 SEHNR and CDR2 FQNEAQ (reference sequence). This CDR3 is built from 15 residues. V shed 3 bases and J 2 bases; nucleotides not matched to a gene: 5. The CDR3 sequence: CASSFNRDYTDTQYF. The CDR3 nucleotides are TGTGCCAGCAGCTTTAACCGGGACTACACAGATACGCAGTATTTT. Combining the CDR3 with reference TRBV7-9 and TRBJ2-3 gives the whole variable domain DTGVSQNPRHKITKRGQNVTFRCDPISEHNRLYWYRQTLGQGPEFLTYFQNEAQLEKSRLLSDRFSAERPKGSFSTLEIQRTEQGDSAMYLCASSFNRDYTDTQYFGPGTRLTVL.

J is TRBJ2-5 and V is TRBV6-2 or TRBV6-3; 7 bases are shared with TRBD2. Germline CDR1 MNHEY, CDR2 SVGEGT. With V trimmed by 8 bases and J by 4 bases, 7 bases remained unmatched. The CDR3 extends over 13 amino acids. CDR3 sequence (DNA): TGTGCCAGCGATGGACTAGAGGGAGAGACCCAGTACTTC. It encodes CASDGLEGETQYF.

J is TRBJ2-1 and V is TRBV11-1; 12 nucleotides match TRBD1. The CDR3 consists of 14 residues. V dropped 6 bases and J dropped 8; count of bases not matched to a gene: 5. Germline lookup yields CDR1 SGHAT and CDR2 FQDESV (reference sequence). The CDR3 loop is CASRSGQGADEQFF. DNA of the CDR3: TGTGCCAGCAGGTCGGGACAGGGGGCTGATGAGCAGTTCTTC.

The chain recombines TRBV7-9 with TRBJ2-6; the match to TRBD1 covers 7 bases. The CDR3 loop spans 15 amino acids. J was trimmed by 2 bases and V by 4 bases; bases with no gene match: 2. Looked up from germline, CDR1 is SEHNR and CDR2 is FQNEAQ (reference sequence). The CDR3 DNA sequence: TGTGCCAGCAGCTCGACAGGGACTGGGGCCAACGTCCTGACTTTC. Protein sequence: CASSSTGTGANVLTF.

V and J are TRBV15 and TRBJ2-7; no definite D call. The V and J ends lost 3 bases and 6 bases respectively, with 12 bases between them. Germline V gene lookup returns CDR1 LNHNV and CDR2 YYDKDF (reference sequence). This CDR3 is built from 13 residues. CDR3 protein: CATSSPRAAEQYF. CDR3 in DNA: TGTGCCACCAGCAGCCCCCGAGCCGCCGAGCAGTACTTC. Using reference TRBV15 and TRBJ2-7 for the parts outside the CDR3, the full variable domain is DAMVIQNPRYQVTQFGKPVTLSCSQTLNHNVMYWYQQKSSQAPKLLFHYYDKDFNNEADTPDNFQSRRPNTSFCFLDIRSPGLGDTAMYLCATSSPRAAEQYFGPGTRLTVT.

The chain employs TRBV4-1 and TRBJ1-1, with D tentatively TRBD1 (6 bases). Deletions cut 4 bases from V and 7 bases from J, with 13 bases between. Germline loops: CDR1 MGHRA, CDR2 YSYEKL. The CDR3 length is 13 residues. As DNA, the CDR3 is TGCGCCAGCAGCCCCTGGGACACGGGTGAAGCTTTCTTT. It is translated as CASSPWDTGEAFF.

The V call is TRBV29-1, the J call TRBJ2-5; TRBD2 agrees at 15 bases. CDR3 length: 14 amino acids. Trimming took 5 bases from V and 5 from J; bases not matched to a gene: 3. CDR1 SQVTM and CDR2 ANQGSEA come from the germline V gene. The CDR3 region is CSVSGLAGGETQYF. DNA for the CDR3: TGCAGCGTTTCCGGACTAGCGGGAGGGGAGACCCAGTACTTC. Based on the CDR3 plus reference TRBV29-1 and TRBJ2-5, the full variable domain is SAVISQKPSRDICQRGTSLTIQCQVDSQVTMMFWYRQQPGQSLTLIATANQGSEATYESGFVIDKFPISRPNLTFSTLTVSNMSPEDSSIYLCSVSGLAGGETQYFGPGTRLLVL.

The J gene is TRBJ2-2, the V gene TRBV4-3; either TRBD1 or TRBD2 may fit D (5 bases each). This CDR3 is built from 13 residues. V lost 4 bases to trimming and J lost 13 bases, with 16 bases between them. CDR1 and CDR2 (germline): LGHNA, YSLEER. This CDR3 is CASSLGTGWALFF. The CDR3 DNA is TGCGCCAGCAGCCTTGGGACCGGCTGGGCGCTGTTTTTT.

V gene TRBV20-1 combines with J gene TRBJ2-7; no reliable D call. In germline, CDR1 is DFQATT, CDR2 SNEGSKA (reference sequence). V gave up 3 bases and J gave up 2 bases, with 2 bases separating them. The CDR3 consists of 10 residues. The CDR3 nucleotides read TGCAGTGCTAGTCCCTACGAGCAGTACTTC. Protein: CSASPYEQYF.

V is TRBV30 and J is TRBJ2-2, with 12 bases fitting TRBD2. This CDR3 has 17 residues. Trimming took 3 bases from V and 6 from J; bases not matched to a gene: 11. Germline values: CDR1 GTSNPN, CDR2 SVGIG (reference sequence). The CDR3 spells CAWRLGLAGLTAGELFF. CDR3 nucleotide sequence: TGTGCCTGGAGACTAGGACTAGCGGGACTCACGGCCGGGGAGCTGTTTTTT.

As DNA, the CDR3 is TGTGCCAGCAGCCAAGATCCGGGAGGGAGCTCCTACAATGAGCAGTTCTTC. The encoded protein is CASSQDPGGSSYNEQFF. The J gene is TRBJ2-1, the V gene TRBV3-1; 8 bases map to TRBD2. The junction had 4 bases not matched to a gene; V was cut back by 0 bases and J by 0 bases. This CDR3 is built from 17 residues. The germline gives CDR1 LGHDT, CDR2 YNNKEL (reference sequence).

The rearrangement links TRBV6-5 to TRBJ2-1; D is ambiguous. The CDR3 is made up of 17 amino acids. The V end lost 0 bases, the J end lost 1 base, and 13 bases lay between the germline ends. Germline V gene lookup returns CDR1 MNHEY and CDR2 SVGAGI. The CDR3 protein is CASSYSSTGQSYNEQFF. As DNA, the CDR3 is TGTGCCAGCAGTTACTCGTCGACGGGCCAATCCTACAATGAGCAGTTCTTC.

Written as DNA, the CDR3 is TGTGCCAGCAGCCAAGACGTCGGGGTGGCGGAGACCCAGTACTTC. Translated: CASSQDVGVAETQYF. The J gene is TRBJ2-5, the V gene TRBV14, with D maybe TRBD2 (5 bases). The V end was cut by 0 bases, the J end by 5 bases, with 13 bases between. Germline CDR1 is SGHDN and CDR2 is FVKESK. This CDR3 comprises 15 residues.